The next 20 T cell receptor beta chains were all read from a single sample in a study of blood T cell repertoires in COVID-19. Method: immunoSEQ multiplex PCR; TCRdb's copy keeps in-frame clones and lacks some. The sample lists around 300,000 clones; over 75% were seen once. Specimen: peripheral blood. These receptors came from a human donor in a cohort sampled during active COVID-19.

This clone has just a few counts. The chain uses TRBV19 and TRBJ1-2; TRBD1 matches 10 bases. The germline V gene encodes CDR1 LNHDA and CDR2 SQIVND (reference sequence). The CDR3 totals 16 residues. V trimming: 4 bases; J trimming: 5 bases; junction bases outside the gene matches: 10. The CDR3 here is CASSRRTGGFSYGYTF. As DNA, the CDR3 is TGTGCCAGTAGTAGACGGACAGGGGGGTTTTCGTATGGCTACACCTTC.

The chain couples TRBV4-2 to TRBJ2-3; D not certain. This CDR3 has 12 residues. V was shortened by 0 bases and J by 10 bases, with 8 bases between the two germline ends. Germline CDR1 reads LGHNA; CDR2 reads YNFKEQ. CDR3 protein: CASSQEHQAQYF. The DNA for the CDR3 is TGTGCCAGCAGCCAAGAACACCAGGCGCAGTATTTT.

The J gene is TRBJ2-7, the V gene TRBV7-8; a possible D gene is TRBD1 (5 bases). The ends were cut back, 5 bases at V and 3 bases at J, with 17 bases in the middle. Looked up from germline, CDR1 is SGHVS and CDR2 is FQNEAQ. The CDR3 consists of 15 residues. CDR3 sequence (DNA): TGTGCCAGCAGCCACCCCATGACAGCAAACTACGAGCAGTACTTC. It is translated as CASSHPMTANYEQYF.

The CDR3 sequence is CATSPGTGYGTDTQYF. The CDR3 DNA follows: TGTGCCACCAGCCCCGGGACAGGGTATGGCACAGATACGCAGTATTTT. This chain joins TRBV24-1 and TRBJ2-3; 9 positions match TRBD1. Per the germline V gene, CDR1 is KGHDR and CDR2 is SFDVKD. The V and J ends lost 7 bases and 1 base, in that order; junction bases with no gene match: 8. This CDR3 has 16 amino acids.

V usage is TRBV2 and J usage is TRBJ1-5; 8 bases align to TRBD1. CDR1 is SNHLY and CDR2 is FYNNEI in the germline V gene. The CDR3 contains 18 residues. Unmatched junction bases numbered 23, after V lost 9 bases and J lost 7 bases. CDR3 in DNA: TGTGCCAGTGGGGACCTGGACAGGGCATCGGCAATACGACAGCCCCAGCATTTT. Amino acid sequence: CASGDLDRASAIRQPQHF.

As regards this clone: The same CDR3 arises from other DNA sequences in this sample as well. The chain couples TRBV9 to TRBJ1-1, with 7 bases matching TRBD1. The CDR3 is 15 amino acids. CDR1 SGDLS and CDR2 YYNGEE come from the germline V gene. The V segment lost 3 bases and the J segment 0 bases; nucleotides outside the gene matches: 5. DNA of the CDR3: TGTGCCAGCAGCGCGGAGGGACAGATGAACACTGAAGCTTTCTTT. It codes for CASSAEGQMNTEAFF.

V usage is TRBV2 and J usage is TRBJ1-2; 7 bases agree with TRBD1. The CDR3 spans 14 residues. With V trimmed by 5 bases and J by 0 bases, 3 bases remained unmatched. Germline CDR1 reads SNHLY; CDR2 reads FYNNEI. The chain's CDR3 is CASSLGTANYGYTF. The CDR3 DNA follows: TGTGCCAGCAGTTTAGGGACAGCTAACTATGGCTACACCTTC.

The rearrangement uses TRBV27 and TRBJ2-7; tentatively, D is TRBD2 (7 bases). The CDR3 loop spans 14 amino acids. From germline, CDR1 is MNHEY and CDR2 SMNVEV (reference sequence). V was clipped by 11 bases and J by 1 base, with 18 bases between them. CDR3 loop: CACKPGGLSYEQYF. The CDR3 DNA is TGTGCCTGCAAACCGGGGGGCTTATCCTACGAGCAGTACTTC.

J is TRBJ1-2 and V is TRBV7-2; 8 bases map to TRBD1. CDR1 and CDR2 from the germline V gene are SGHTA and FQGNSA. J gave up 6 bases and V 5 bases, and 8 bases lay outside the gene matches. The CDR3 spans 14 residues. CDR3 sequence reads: CASSIWTGHNGYTF. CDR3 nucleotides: TGTGCCAGCAGCATTTGGACAGGGCATAATGGCTACACCTTC.

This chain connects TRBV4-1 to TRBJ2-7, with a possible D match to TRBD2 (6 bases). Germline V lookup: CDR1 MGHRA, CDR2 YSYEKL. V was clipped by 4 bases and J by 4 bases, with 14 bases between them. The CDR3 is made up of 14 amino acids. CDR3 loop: CASSPLGGRYEQYF. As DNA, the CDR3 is TGCGCCAGCAGCCCGCTTGGAGGGCGATACGAGCAGTACTTC.

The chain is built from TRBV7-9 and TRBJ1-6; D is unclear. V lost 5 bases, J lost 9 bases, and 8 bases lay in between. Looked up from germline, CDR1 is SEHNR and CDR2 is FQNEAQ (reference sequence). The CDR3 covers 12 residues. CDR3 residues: CASSPSISPLHF. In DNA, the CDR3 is TGTGCCAGCAGCCCCAGTATTTCACCCCTCCACTTT.

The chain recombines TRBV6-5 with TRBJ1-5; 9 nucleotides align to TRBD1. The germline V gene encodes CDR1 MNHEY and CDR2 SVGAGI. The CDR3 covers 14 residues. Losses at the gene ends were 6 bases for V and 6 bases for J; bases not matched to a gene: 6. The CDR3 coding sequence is TGTGCCAGCAGCCGGACAGGGGATAGTCAGCCCCAGCATTTT. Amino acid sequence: CASSRTGDSQPQHF.

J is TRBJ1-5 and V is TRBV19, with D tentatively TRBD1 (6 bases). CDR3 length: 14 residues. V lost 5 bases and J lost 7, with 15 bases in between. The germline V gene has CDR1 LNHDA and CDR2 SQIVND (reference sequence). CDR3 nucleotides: TGTGCCAGTAGTTGGCAGGGGTCGGGCCAGCCCCAGCATTTT. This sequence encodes CASSWQGSGQPQHF.

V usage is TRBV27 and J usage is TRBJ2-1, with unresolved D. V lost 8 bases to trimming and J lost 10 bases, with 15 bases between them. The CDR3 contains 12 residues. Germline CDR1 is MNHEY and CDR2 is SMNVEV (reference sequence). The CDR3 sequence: CASQNPYGEQFF. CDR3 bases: TGTGCCAGCCAAAACCCGTATGGCGAGCAGTTCTTC.

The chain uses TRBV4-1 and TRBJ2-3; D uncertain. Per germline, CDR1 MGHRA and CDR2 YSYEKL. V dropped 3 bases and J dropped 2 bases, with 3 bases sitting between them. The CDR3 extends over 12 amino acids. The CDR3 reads CASSHLTDTQYF. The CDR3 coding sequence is TGCGCCAGCAGCCACCTCACAGATACGCAGTATTTT.

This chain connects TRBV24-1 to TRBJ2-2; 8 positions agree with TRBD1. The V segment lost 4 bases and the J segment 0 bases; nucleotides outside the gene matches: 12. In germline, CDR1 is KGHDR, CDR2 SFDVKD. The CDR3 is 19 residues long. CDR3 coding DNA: TGTGCCACCAGTGAGACAGGACAGGGTATAAGGGCGAACACCGGGGAGCTGTTTTTT. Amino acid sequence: CATSETGQGIRANTGELFF.

In nucleotides, the CDR3 is TGTGCCACCAGTGACCATCGACAGGGGTTGACAGATACGCAGTATTTT. The encoded protein is CATSDHRQGLTDTQYF. The chain is built from TRBV24-1 and TRBJ2-3; 8 bases agree with TRBD1. The CDR3 contains 16 residues. From germline, CDR1 is KGHDR and CDR2 SFDVKD. The trim removed 4 bases at V and 3 bases at J, leaving 8 bases unmatched.

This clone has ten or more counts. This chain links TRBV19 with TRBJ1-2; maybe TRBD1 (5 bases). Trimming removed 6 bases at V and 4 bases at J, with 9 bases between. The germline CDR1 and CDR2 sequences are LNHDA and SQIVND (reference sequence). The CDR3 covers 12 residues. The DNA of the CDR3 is TGTGCCAGTAGGGGGCACAGCTATGGCTACACCTTC. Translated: CASRGHSYGYTF.

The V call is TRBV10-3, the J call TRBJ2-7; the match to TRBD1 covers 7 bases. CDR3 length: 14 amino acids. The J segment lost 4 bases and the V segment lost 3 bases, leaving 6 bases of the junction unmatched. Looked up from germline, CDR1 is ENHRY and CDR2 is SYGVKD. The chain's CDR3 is CAISELGGLYEQYF. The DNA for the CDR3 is TGTGCCATCAGTGAATTAGGGGGCTTATACGAGCAGTACTTC.

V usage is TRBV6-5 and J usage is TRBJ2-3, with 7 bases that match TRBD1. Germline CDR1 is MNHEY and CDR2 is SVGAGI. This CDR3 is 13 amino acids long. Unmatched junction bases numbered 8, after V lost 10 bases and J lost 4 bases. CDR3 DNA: TGTGCCACCTCCAGGCAGGGGGCAGATACGCAGTATTTT. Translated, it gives CATSRQGADTQYF.